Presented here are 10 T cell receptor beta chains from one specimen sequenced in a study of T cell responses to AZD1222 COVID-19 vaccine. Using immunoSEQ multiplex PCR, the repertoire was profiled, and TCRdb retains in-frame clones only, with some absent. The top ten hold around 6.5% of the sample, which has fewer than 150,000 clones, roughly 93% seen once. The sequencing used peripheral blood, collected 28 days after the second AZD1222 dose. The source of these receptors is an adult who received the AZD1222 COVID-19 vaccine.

The DNA of the CDR3 is TGTGCCAGCAGCCGGACTCCGTCCTCCTACAATGAGCAGTTCTTC. Amino acid sequence: CASSRTPSSYNEQFF. The rearrangement links TRBV7-2 to TRBJ2-1; possible D gene TRBD2, 5 bases. CDR3 size: 15 residues. Germline CDR1 SGHTA, CDR2 FQGNSA. V lost 5 bases, J lost 0 bases, and 11 bases lay in between.

This CDR3 reads CASSYLGNEQFF. The CDR3 DNA reads as TGTGCCAGCAGTTACCTGGGCAATGAGCAGTTCTTC. The chain is built from TRBV6-5 and TRBJ2-1, with D hard to call. Germline CDR1 reads MNHEY; CDR2 reads SVGAGI. The CDR3 runs 12 residues. V was pared by 2 bases and J by 6 bases, with 5 bases between.

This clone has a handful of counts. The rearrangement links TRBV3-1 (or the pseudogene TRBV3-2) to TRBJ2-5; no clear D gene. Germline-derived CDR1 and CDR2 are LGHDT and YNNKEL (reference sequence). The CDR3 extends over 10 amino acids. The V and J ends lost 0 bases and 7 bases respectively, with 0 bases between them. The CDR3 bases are TGTGCCAGCAGCCAAGAGACCCAGTACTTC. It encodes CASSQETQYF.

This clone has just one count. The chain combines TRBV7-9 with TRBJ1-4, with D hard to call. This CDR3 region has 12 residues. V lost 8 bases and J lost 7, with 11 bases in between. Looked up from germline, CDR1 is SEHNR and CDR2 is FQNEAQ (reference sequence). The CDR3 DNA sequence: TGTGCCAGCCGATCCGTTGGTGAAAAACTGTTTTTT. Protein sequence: CASRSVGEKLFF.

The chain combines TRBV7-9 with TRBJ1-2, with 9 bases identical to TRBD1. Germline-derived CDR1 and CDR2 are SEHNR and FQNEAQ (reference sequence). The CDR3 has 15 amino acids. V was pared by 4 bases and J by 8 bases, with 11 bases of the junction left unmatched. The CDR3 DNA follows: TGTGCCAGCAGCTCCTCGGTGGGACAGGGTCAAGGCTACACCTTC. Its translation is CASSSSVGQGQGYTF.

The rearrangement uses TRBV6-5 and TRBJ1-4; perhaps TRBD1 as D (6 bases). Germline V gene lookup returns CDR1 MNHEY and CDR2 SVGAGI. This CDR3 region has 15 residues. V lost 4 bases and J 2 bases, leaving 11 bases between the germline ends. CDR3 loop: CASSSNRATNEKLFF. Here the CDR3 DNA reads TGTGCCAGCAGTTCGAACAGGGCTACTAATGAAAAACTGTTTTTT.

The CDR3, as DNA: TGCAGCGTTCAGTACACCGGGGAGCTGTTTTTT. Protein: CSVQYTGELFF. The chain carries TRBV29-1 and TRBJ2-2; D gene uncertain. The CDR3 covers 11 residues. In germline, CDR1 is SQVTM, CDR2 ANQGSEA. V was pared by 5 bases and J by 3 bases, with 4 bases between.

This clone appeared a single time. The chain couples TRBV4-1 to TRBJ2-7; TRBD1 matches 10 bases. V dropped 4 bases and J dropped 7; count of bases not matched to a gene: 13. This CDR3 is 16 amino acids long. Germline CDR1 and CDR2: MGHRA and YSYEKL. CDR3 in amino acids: CASSPSQTGGKGEQYF. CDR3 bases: TGCGCCAGCAGCCCCTCACAGACAGGGGGCAAGGGTGAGCAGTACTTC.

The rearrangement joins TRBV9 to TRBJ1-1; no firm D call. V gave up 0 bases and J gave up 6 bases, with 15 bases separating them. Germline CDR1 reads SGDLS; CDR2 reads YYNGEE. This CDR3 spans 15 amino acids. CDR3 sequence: CASSVDHRNGPEAFF. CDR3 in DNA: TGTGCCAGCAGCGTAGATCACAGAAACGGACCTGAAGCTTTCTTT.

The CDR3 spells CASSLADGNYGYTF. Written as DNA, the CDR3 is TGTGCCAGCAGCTTAGCAGACGGTAACTATGGCTACACCTTC. The chain is built from TRBV7-9 and TRBJ1-2; D is unclear. The germline gives CDR1 SEHNR, CDR2 FQNEAQ (reference sequence). This CDR3 has 14 amino acids. Trimming shortened V by 0 bases and J by 1 base, and 6 bases separated the two germline ends.